This T cell receptor beta chain was observed in a study of blood T cell repertoires in COVID-19. As for the study in general: Specimens from acute and convalescent COVID-19 originated in the United States, Italy and Spain. The cDNA or gDNA used as material had been derived from T cells, B-cell-depleted T cells, or PBMCs.

Original data processing: Using reference gene primer amplification, nucleated cell counts were estimated. Clones were read by immunoSEQ multiplex PCR, and TCRdb kept only the in-frame ones, dropping some. V and J calls plus clone size are reproduced from that table; the DNA served to infer D and trimming. This table has approximately 340,000 clones, around 83% appearing once. This clone was seen a single time. The clonotype originates from a man aged 25-45 years with active or convalescent COVID-19. The source material was peripheral blood.

The CDR3 DNA is TGTGCCAGCTCACCACCCGACAGACCTCAAGAGAATGAGCAGTTCTTC. This codes for CASSPPDRPQENEQFF. This rearrangement joins TRBV18 to TRBJ2-1; a possible D gene is TRBD1 (5 bases). The V gene's germline CDR1 is KGHSH and CDR2 LQKENI. With 0 bases removed from V and 7 bases from J, the gap between germline ends came to 16 bases. The CDR3 runs to 16 residues.